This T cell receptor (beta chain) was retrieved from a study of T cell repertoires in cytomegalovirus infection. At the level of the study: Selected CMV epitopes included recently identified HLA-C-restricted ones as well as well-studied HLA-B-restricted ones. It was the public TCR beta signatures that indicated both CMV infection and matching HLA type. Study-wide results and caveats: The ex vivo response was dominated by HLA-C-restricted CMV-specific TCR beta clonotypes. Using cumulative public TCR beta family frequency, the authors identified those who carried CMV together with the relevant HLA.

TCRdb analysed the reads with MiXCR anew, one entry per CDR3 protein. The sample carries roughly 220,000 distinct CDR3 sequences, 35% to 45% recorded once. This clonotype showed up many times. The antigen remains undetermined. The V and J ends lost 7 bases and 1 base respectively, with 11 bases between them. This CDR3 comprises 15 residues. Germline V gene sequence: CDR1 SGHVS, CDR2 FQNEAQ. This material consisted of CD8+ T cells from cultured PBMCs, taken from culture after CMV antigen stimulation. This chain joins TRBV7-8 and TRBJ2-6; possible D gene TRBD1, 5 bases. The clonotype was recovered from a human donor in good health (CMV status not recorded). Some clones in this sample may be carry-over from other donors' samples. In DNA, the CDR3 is TGTGCCAGCAACATCGACAGATCTGGGGCCAACGTCCTGACTTTC. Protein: CASNIDRSGANVLTF.